This T cell receptor (beta chain) was retrieved from a study of type 1 and type 2 diabetes patients. Study overall: The whole study generated around 19,000,000 paired-end reads.

V was shortened by 3 bases and J by 1 base, with 10 bases between the two germline ends. The CDR3 covers 14 residues. Germline V gene sequence: CDR1 MGHDK, CDR2 SYGVNS. This clonotype was detected ten times or more. All diabetic donors were classified as either type 1 or type 2 diabetes. Genomic DNA was the PCR template. Multiplex PCR with 30 forward and 13 reverse primers amplified the TCR beta CDR3. MiXCR, applied by TCRdb to the multiplex PCR reads, yields one record per CDR3 protein. The sample lists around 300,000 distinct CDR3 sequences, around 47% occurring once. J is TRBJ2-7 and V is TRBV25-1; TRBD2 is a possible D gene (5 bases). Sequencing was done on a sample of peripheral blood mononuclear cells (PBMCs). This TCR derives from a man aged 18 to 29 with type 2 diabetes. The CDR3, as DNA: TGTGCCAGCAGTGACACGGGGATATCCTACGAGCAGTACTTC. It codes for CASSDTGISYEQYF.